This T cell receptor beta chain was sequenced during a study of T cells in Graves' hyperthyroidism and ophthalmopathy. Clinicians diagnosed patients from clinical symptoms, serum thyroxine and TRAb, thyroid ultrasound and orbital computed tomography. This clonotype was seen at least ten times. Per the germline V gene, CDR1 is SGHVS and CDR2 is FQNEAQ. J gave up 7 bases and V 4 bases, and 5 bases lay outside the gene matches. CDR3 length: 14 residues. Amplified regions were TCR beta CDR3 sequences from RNA transcripts. First-round RT-PCR with HTBI primers amplified the TCR CDR3 region. TCRdb analysed the multiplex PCR reads with MiXCR anew, one entry per CDR3 protein. Seen here are fewer than 400,000 distinct CDR3 sequences, more than 13% observed once, and the top ten hold around 30%.

This TCR derives from a man between 50 and 59 years old with Graves' ophthalmopathy. The sequenced sample consisted of blood. V and J are TRBV7-8 and TRBJ2-7; 12 bases match TRBD1. CDR3: CASSSRDRGPEQYF. Here the CDR3 DNA reads TGTGCCAGCAGCTCCCGGGACAGGGGGCCTGAGCAGTACTTC.